The source of this TCR beta chain is a study of cytomegalovirus exposure and HLA in healthy donors. On this clone: The antigen is undetermined.

In the PCR, 60 Vbeta and 13 Jbeta primers were used. Profiling relied on immunoSEQ multiplex PCR, and the TCRdb table lists in-frame clones only, not all of them. The sample carries 100,000 or so clones, about 16% recorded once. Whole-study results and caveats: CMV serostatus was the only immune exposure information that was available.

This CDR3 region has 16 residues. Germline values: CDR1 SGHNT, CDR2 YYREEE (reference sequence). Trimming took 0 bases from V and 2 from J, leaving 13 bases between them. The source of this sequence is a female donor in good health and CMV-seronegative. The sequenced sample consisted of PBMCs. The J gene is TRBJ2-3, the V gene TRBV5-4, with D maybe TRBD2 (6 bases). The DNA of the CDR3 is TGTGCCAGCAGCTTGGTCGTAGGGACTTTCACAGATACGCAGTATTTT. Amino acids: CASSLVVGTFTDTQYF.